One sample yielded the 26 T cell receptor beta chains listed below, sequenced in a study of blood T cell repertoires in COVID-19. Clones were read by immunoSEQ multiplex PCR, and TCRdb kept only the in-frame ones, dropping some. Of some 290,000 clones listed, just over 90% were seen once; the top ten hold over 2%. The sequencing sample was made of PBMCs or T cells enriched from blood (not recorded which). Every receptor here comes from a middle-aged woman with acute COVID-19.

The chain employs TRBV3-1 (or the pseudogene TRBV3-2) and TRBJ1-2; the D is unclear. V lost 1 base, J lost 2 bases, and 8 bases lay in between. The CDR3 length is 14 residues. The germline V gene encodes CDR1 LGHDT and CDR2 YNNKEL (reference sequence). The chain's CDR3 is CASSQGRQNYGYTF. In DNA form, the CDR3 reads TGTGCCAGCAGCCAAGGGCGGCAGAACTATGGCTACACCTTC.

The V call is TRBV14, the J call TRBJ2-7, with 8 bases that match TRBD2. The CDR3 loop spans 15 amino acids. J lost 4 bases, V lost 1 base, and 6 bases had no gene match. The germline CDR1 and CDR2 sequences are SGHDN and FVKESK. The CDR3 DNA is TGTGCCAGCAGCCAAGCGAGCGGGAGTTGGTACGAGCAGTACTTC. As protein: CASSQASGSWYEQYF.

This clone occurred once. V gene TRBV7-9 combines with J gene TRBJ1-4; TRBD1 matches at 8 bases. The trim removed 1 base at V and 7 bases at J, leaving 11 bases unmatched. CDR1 is SEHNR, CDR2 FQNEAQ, per germline (reference sequence). The CDR3 is 17 residues long. The CDR3 loop reads CASSLGPTGAPAEKLFF. Written as DNA, the CDR3 is TGTGCCAGCAGCTTAGGGCCGACAGGGGCCCCTGCTGAAAAACTGTTTTTT.

The CDR3 is CASSLDPTDHNYGYTF. CDR3 bases: TGTGCCAGCAGCTTAGATCCGACAGACCATAACTATGGCTACACCTTC. J is TRBJ1-2 and V is TRBV11-2; weak D call: TRBD1 (5 bases). Germline V gene lookup returns CDR1 SGHAT and CDR2 FQNNGV. The CDR3 runs to 16 residues. Between the trimmed V and J ends, which lost 0 bases and 1 base, there was a span of 12 bases.

The CDR3 DNA reads TGCGCCAGCAGCCGGGACAACACCTACGAGCAGTACTTC. Amino acids: CASSRDNTYEQYF. The gene calls are TRBV5-1 and TRBJ2-7, with D possibly being TRBD1 (6 bases). The CDR3 runs 13 residues. The V gene's germline CDR1 is SGHRS and CDR2 YFSETQ. Deletions cut 4 bases from V and 2 bases from J, with 10 bases between.

The CDR3 here is CASRIGSTNEKLFF. The CDR3 nucleotides read TGTGCCAGCAGAATCGGTTCAACTAATGAAAAACTGTTTTTT. The gene calls are TRBV18 and TRBJ1-4; D is undetermined. This CDR3 spans 14 amino acids. The germline V gene has CDR1 KGHSH and CDR2 LQKENI. The ends were cut back, 8 bases at V and 0 bases at J, with 10 bases in the middle.

This chain uses TRBV2 with TRBJ1-1; TRBD1 matches 8 bases. The CDR3 runs to 15 residues. V lost 6 bases and J lost 1; bases outside the gene matches: 7. CDR1 is SNHLY, CDR2 FYNNEI, per germline. CDR3 nucleotides: TGTGCCAGCAGACGACAGGGGCCCGGGAACACTGAAGCTTTCTTT. It translates to CASRRQGPGNTEAFF.

This sequence joins TRBV14 and TRBJ1-1; D is possibly TRBD1 (6 bases). V was shortened by 2 bases and J by 7 bases, with 17 bases between the two germline ends. This CDR3 is 15 amino acids long. CDR1 SGHDN and CDR2 FVKESK come from the germline V gene. The CDR3 sequence: CASSQSPTTGSEAFF. The CDR3 DNA follows: TGTGCCAGCAGCCAATCCCCCACAACAGGGAGTGAAGCTTTCTTT.

The chain is built from TRBV5-5 and TRBJ2-1; 7 bases are shared with TRBD2. Looked up from germline, CDR1 is SGHKS and CDR2 is YYEKEE (reference sequence). With V trimmed by 3 bases and J by 3 bases, 6 bases remained unmatched. This CDR3 region has 15 residues. DNA of the CDR3: TGTGCCAGCAGCTCTAGCGGACCGGGCTACAATGAGCAGTTCTTC. Translating gives CASSSSGPGYNEQFF.

This clone occurred once. The rearrangement links TRBV30 to TRBJ1-2; unclear D gene. The CDR3 is 14 amino acids. Germline CDR1 and CDR2: GTSNPN and SVGIG (reference sequence). V lost 0 bases to trimming and J lost 0 bases, with 8 bases between them. CDR3 loop: CAWSVQAPNYGYTF. CDR3 nucleotides: TGTGCCTGGAGTGTTCAAGCTCCTAACTATGGCTACACCTTC.

The V and J genes are TRBV6-5 and TRBJ1-3; D ambiguous. Germline CDR1 is MNHEY and CDR2 is SVGAGI. The CDR3 extends over 15 amino acids. V was shortened by 0 bases and J by 8 bases, with 14 bases between the two germline ends. CDR3: CASSYSSPLGDTIYF. CDR3 bases: TGTGCCAGCAGTTACTCGAGTCCACTCGGGGACACCATATATTTT.

This clone is a singleton in its sample. Here the CDR3 reads CASSDPTGLNGNTIYF. CDR3 coding DNA: TGTGCCAGCAGTGACCCCACAGGGTTGAATGGAAACACCATATATTTT. V is TRBV2 and J is TRBJ1-3, with D perhaps matching TRBD1 (6 bases). The length of the CDR3 is 16 residues. V lost 3 bases, J lost 3 bases, and 15 bases lay in between. CDR1 and CDR2 (germline): SNHLY, FYNNEI.

V and J are TRBV18 and TRBJ2-7; 11 nucleotides match TRBD2. The CDR3 extends over 15 amino acids. Looked up from germline, CDR1 is KGHSH and CDR2 is LQKENI. V dropped 2 bases and J dropped 3; count of bases not matched to a gene: 3. The CDR3 loop is CASSPTSGRDYEQYF. The CDR3, as DNA: TGTGCCAGCTCACCAACTAGCGGGAGAGACTACGAGCAGTACTTC.

This clone was seen a handful of times. The chain links TRBV28 to TRBJ1-1; TRBD1 agrees at 10 bases. This CDR3 region has 15 residues. V lost 5 bases and J lost 2; bases outside the gene matches: 5. CDR1 and CDR2 from the germline V gene are MDHEN and SYDVKM. This chain's CDR3 is CASSPPTGGNTEAFF. CDR3 nucleotides: TGTGCCAGCAGTCCTCCGACAGGGGGCAACACTGAAGCTTTCTTT.

This CDR3 reads CASSQGGRGGSYEQYF. The CDR3, as DNA: TGTGCCAGCAGTCAGGGGGGCAGGGGCGGCTCCTACGAGCAGTACTTC. The V and J genes are TRBV5-4 and TRBJ2-7, with D perhaps TRBD1 (7 bases). The CDR3 has 16 amino acids. Trimming pared 5 bases from V and 0 bases from J, leaving 18 bases between. Germline assignment: CDR1 SGHNT and CDR2 YYREEE (reference sequence).

This rearrangement joins TRBV19 to TRBJ2-1; TRBD2 agrees at 11 bases. CDR3 size: 15 residues. V lost 3 bases, J lost 10 bases, and 8 bases stayed unmatched. CDR1 and CDR2 (germline): LNHDA, SQIVND (reference sequence). The CDR3 DNA sequence: TGTGCCAGTAGTATTATGACTAGCGGGATGCGGGAGCAGTTCTTC. Its protein is CASSIMTSGMREQFF.

The rearrangement uses TRBV4-2 and TRBJ2-1; 7 bases agree with TRBD2. Germline values: CDR1 LGHNA, CDR2 YNFKEQ. The CDR3 has 14 amino acids. Trimming removed 7 bases from V and 4 bases from J; junction bases left unmatched: 7. The CDR3 is CASTRDYTYNEQFF. The CDR3 nucleotides read TGTGCCAGCACCCGGGACTACACATACAATGAGCAGTTCTTC.

This chain connects TRBV28 to TRBJ2-7; TRBD2 matches 9 bases. The V segment lost 2 bases and the J segment 2 bases; nucleotides outside the gene matches: 4. The CDR3 contains 15 residues. The germline V gene encodes CDR1 MDHEN and CDR2 SYDVKM. CDR3: CASSLQGGGAYEQYF. CDR3 DNA: TGTGCCAGCAGTTTACAGGGCGGGGGGGCCTACGAGCAGTACTTC.

The chain employs TRBV18 and TRBJ2-1, with 8 bases lining up with TRBD1. Unmatched junction bases numbered 3, after V lost 4 bases and J lost 1 base. The CDR3 is 15 residues long. Germline loops: CDR1 KGHSH, CDR2 LQKENI. The chain's CDR3 is CASSHRGVSYNEQFF. In nucleotides, the CDR3 is TGTGCCAGCTCACACAGGGGGGTATCCTACAATGAGCAGTTCTTC. Based on the CDR3 plus reference TRBV18 and TRBJ2-1, the full variable domain is NAGVMQNPRHLVRRRGQEARLRCSPMKGHSHVYWYRQLPEEGLKFMVYLQKENIIDESGMPKERFSAEFPKEGPSILRIQQVVRGDSAAYFCASSHRGVSYNEQFFGPGTRLTVL.

The V and J genes are TRBV24-1 and TRBJ2-7, with a weak D call TRBD1 (5 bases). Trimming stripped 1 base from V and 0 bases from J, with 12 bases between. The CDR3 consists of 16 residues. Germline V CDR1 and CDR2: KGHDR, SFDVKD. CDR3 bases: TGTGCCACCAGTGATTTCGGCAGGGATGGCTCCTACGAGCAGTACTTC. Its protein product is CATSDFGRDGSYEQYF.

V is TRBV5-1 and J is TRBJ2-1; 7 bases align to TRBD2. The V gene end was trimmed by 3 bases and the J gene end by 0 bases; junction bases not matched to a gene: 9. This CDR3 is built from 17 residues. Germline-derived CDR1 and CDR2 are SGHRS and YFSETQ. CDR3 protein: CASSSPGLTSSYNEQFF. The DNA of the CDR3 is TGCGCCAGCAGCTCGCCGGGACTAACGAGCTCCTACAATGAGCAGTTCTTC.

This clone was seen a handful of times. The genes are TRBV12-3 or TRBV12-4 and TRBJ1-2; the D is unclear. V shed 6 bases and J shed 3 bases, with 8 bases lying between them. This CDR3 is built from 12 residues. This CDR3 is CASRLRDYGYTF. The CDR3 nucleotides read TGTGCCAGCAGGTTGAGAGACTATGGCTACACCTTC.

The gene calls are TRBV2 and TRBJ1-6, with D possibly being TRBD1 (6 bases). Deletions cut 0 bases from V and 6 bases from J, with 12 bases between. The germline gives CDR1 SNHLY, CDR2 FYNNEI. The CDR3 is 16 residues long. In DNA, the CDR3 is TGTGCCAGCAGTGAAGCAGGGGGAGGGGGTAATTCACCCCTCCACTTT. It codes for CASSEAGGGGNSPLHF.

The chain has TRBV12-2 and TRBJ2-2; the D segment call TRBD1 is taken from the table without a DNA check. TRBV12-2 is listed as a pseudogene. The CDR3 runs to 16 residues. The CDR3: CASRPQPDRGFGELFF. In DNA, the CDR3 is TGTGCAAGTCGCCCCCAGCCGGACAGGGGGTTCGGGGAGCTGTTTTTT.

The chain recombines TRBV29-1 with TRBJ2-5, with D possibly TRBD1 on 6 matching bases. The CDR3 is 14 residues long. Germline loops: CDR1 SQVTM, CDR2 ANQGSEA. V was shortened by 3 bases and J by 5 bases, with 16 bases between the two germline ends. CDR3 protein: CSVEEPQGWETQYF. The CDR3 DNA follows: TGCAGCGTTGAGGAGCCACAGGGATGGGAGACCCAGTACTTC.

This clone was observed a handful of times. This chain uses TRBV15 with TRBJ1-1; TRBD1 agrees at 9 bases. V shed 9 bases, J shed 3 bases, and the junction held 5 bases outside the gene matches. The CDR3 length is 13 residues. Germline V CDR1 and CDR2: LNHNV, YYDKDF (reference sequence). The CDR3 nucleotides are TGTGCCACAACGGACAGGGGCTACACTGAAGCTTTCTTT. Protein product: CATTDRGYTEAFF.